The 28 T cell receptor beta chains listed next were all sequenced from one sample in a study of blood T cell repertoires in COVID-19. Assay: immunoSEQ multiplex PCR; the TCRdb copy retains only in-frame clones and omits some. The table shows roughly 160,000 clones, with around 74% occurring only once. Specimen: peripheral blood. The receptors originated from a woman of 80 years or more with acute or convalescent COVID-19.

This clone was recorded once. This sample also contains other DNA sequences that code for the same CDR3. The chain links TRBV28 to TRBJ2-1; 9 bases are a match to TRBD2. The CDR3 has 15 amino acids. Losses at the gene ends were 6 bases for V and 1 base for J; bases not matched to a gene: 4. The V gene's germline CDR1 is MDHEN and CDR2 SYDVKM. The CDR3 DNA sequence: TGTGCCAGCAGCCTAGCGGGAATATCCTACAATGAGCAGTTCTTC. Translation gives CASSLAGISYNEQFF.

CDR3 sequence (DNA): TGTGCCAGCAGCAACCCGGGACTTTTCACCTTC. Translation gives CASSNPGLFTF. The chain couples TRBV14 to TRBJ1-2; maybe TRBD1 (5 bases). Germline assignment: CDR1 SGHDN and CDR2 FVKESK. Deletions cut 5 bases from V and 13 bases from J, with 14 bases between. This CDR3 has 11 residues.

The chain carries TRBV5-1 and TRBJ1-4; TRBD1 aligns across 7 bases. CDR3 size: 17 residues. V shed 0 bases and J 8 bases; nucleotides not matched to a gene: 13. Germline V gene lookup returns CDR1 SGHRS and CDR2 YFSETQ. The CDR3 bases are TGCGCCAGCAGCTTGGATTGGAGTACAGGGGCAGGGGAAAAACTGTTTTTT. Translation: CASSLDWSTGAGEKLFF.

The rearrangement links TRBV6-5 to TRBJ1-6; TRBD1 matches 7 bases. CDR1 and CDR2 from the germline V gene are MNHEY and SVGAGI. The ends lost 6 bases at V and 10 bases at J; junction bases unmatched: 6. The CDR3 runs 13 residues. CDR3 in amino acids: CASSQLRGSPLHF. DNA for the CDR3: TGTGCCAGCAGCCAACTCAGGGGGTCACCCCTCCACTTT.

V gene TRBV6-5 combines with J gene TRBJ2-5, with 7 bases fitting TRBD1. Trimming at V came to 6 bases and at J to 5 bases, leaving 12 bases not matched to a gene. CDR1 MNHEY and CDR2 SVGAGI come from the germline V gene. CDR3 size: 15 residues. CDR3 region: CASSRSGQVMETQYF. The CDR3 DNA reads TGTGCCAGCAGCAGATCAGGACAGGTCATGGAGACCCAGTACTTC.

The CDR3 sequence: CASSWEGVVSFF. The CDR3 DNA follows: TGCGCCAGCAGCTGGGAGGGGGTCGTTTCTTTCTTT. This sequence joins TRBV5-1 and TRBJ1-1; tentatively, D is TRBD1 (6 bases). Trimming took 3 bases from V and 12 from J, leaving 15 bases between them. The CDR3 is made up of 12 amino acids. CDR1 SGHRS and CDR2 YFSETQ come from the germline V gene.

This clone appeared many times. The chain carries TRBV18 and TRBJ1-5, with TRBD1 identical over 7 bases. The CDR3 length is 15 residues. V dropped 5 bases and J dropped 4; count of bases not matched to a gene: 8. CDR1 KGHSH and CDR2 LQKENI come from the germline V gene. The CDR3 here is CASSATGAGNQPQHF. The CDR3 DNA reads TGTGCCAGCTCAGCTACAGGGGCTGGGAATCAGCCCCAGCATTTT.

CDR3: CAWSPGQGTLYEQYF. DNA for the CDR3: TGTGCCTGGAGTCCGGGACAGGGAACACTCTACGAGCAGTACTTC. V is TRBV30 and J is TRBJ2-7, with 9 nucleotides matching TRBD1. The length of the CDR3 is 15 residues. Germline V lookup: CDR1 GTSNPN, CDR2 SVGIG (reference sequence). The junction had 8 bases not matched to a gene; V was cut back by 2 bases and J by 3 bases.

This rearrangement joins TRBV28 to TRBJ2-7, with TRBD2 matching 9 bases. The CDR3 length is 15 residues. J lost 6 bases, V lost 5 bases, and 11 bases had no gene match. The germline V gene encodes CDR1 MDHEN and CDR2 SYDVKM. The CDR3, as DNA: TGTGCCAGCAGTACTCCTAGCGGGAATCGAGCCGAGCAGTACTTC. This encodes CASSTPSGNRAEQYF.

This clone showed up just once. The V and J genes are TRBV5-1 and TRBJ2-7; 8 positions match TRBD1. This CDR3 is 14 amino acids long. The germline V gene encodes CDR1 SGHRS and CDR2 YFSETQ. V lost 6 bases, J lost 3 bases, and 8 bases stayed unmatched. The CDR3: CASTTGTGYYEQYF. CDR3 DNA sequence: TGCGCCAGCACCACCGGGACAGGTTACTACGAGCAGTACTTC.

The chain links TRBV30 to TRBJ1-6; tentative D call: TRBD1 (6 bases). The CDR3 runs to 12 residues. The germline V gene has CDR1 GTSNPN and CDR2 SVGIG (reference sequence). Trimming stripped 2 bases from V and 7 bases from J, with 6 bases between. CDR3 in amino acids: CAWSTGNSPLHF. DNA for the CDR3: TGTGCCTGGAGTACAGGGAATTCACCCCTCCACTTT.

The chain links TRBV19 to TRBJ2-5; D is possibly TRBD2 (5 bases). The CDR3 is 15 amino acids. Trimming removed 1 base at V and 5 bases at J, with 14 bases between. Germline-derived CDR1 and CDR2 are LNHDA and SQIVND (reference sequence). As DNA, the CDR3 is TGTGCCAGTAGTATAGGGACTCCAGCCTATGAGACCCAGTACTTC. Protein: CASSIGTPAYETQYF.

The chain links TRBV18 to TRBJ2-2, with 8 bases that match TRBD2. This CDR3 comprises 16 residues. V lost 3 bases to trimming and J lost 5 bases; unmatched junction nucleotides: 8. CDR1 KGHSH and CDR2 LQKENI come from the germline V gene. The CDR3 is CASSPGSGSGTGELFF. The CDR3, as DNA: TGTGCCAGCTCACCCGGGAGCGGGAGCGGTACCGGGGAGCTGTTTTTT.

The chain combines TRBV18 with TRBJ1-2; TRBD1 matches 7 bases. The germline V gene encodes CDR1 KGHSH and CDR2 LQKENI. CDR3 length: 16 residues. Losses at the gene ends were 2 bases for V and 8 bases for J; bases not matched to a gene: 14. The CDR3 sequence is CASSPSAVQGTRGYTF. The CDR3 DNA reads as TGTGCCAGCTCACCATCCGCCGTACAGGGGACGAGAGGCTACACCTTC.

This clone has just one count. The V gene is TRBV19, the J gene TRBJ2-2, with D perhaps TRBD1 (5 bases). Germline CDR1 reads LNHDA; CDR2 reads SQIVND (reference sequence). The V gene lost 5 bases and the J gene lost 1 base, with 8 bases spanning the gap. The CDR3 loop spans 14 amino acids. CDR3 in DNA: TGTGCCAGTAGTGCAACAGGGAACACCGGGGAGCTGTTTTTT. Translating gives CASSATGNTGELFF.

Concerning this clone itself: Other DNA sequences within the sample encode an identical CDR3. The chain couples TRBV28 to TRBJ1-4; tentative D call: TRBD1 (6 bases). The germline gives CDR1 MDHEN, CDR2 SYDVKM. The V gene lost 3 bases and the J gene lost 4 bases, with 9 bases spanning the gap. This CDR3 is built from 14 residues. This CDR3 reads CASSFRGGNEKLFF. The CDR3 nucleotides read TGTGCCAGCAGTTTCAGGGGTGGTAATGAAAAACTGTTTTTT. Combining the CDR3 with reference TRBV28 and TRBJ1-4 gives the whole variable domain DVKVTQSSRYLVKRTGEKVFLECVQDMDHENMFWYRQDPGLGLRLIYFSYDVKMKEKGDIPEGYSVSREKKERFSLILESASTNQTSMYLCASSFRGGNEKLFFGSGTQLSVL.

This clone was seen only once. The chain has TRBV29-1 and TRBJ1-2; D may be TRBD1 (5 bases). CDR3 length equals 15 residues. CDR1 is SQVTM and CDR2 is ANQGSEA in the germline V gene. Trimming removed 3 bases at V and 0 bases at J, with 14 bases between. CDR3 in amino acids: CSVDAAQGTNYGYTF. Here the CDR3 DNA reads TGCAGCGTTGATGCTGCTCAGGGAACTAACTATGGCTACACCTTC.

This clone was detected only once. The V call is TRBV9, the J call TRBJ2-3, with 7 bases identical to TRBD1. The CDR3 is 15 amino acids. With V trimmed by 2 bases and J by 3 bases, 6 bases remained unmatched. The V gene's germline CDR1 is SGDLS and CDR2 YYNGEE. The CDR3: CASSVSTGATDTQYF. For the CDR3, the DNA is TGTGCCAGCAGCGTTAGTACAGGGGCGACAGATACGCAGTATTTT.

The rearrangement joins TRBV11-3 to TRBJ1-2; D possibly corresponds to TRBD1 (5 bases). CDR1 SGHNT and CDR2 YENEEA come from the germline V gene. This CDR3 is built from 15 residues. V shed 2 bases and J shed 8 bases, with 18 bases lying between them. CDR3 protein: CASSLSPKGRKGYTF. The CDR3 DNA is TGTGCCAGCAGCTTATCACCCAAGGGGAGGAAGGGCTACACCTTC.

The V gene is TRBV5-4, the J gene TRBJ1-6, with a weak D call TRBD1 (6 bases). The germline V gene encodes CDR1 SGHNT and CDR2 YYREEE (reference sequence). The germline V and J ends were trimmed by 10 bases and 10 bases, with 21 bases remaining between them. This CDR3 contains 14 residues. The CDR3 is CAGSIQGYGSPLHF. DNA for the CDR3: TGTGCCGGATCCATACAGGGTTATGGATCACCCCTCCACTTT. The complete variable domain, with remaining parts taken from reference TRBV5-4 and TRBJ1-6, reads ETGVTQSPTHLIKTRGQQVTLRCSSQSGHNTVSWYQQALGQGPQFIFQYYREEENGRGNFPPRFSGLQFPNYSSELNVNALELDDSALYLCAGSIQGYGSPLHFGNGTRLTVT.

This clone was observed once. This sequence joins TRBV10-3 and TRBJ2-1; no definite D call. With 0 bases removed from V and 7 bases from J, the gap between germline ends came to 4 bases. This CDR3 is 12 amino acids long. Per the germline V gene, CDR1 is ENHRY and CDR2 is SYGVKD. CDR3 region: CAISESENEQFF. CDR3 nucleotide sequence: TGTGCCATCAGTGAGTCGGAGAATGAGCAGTTCTTC.

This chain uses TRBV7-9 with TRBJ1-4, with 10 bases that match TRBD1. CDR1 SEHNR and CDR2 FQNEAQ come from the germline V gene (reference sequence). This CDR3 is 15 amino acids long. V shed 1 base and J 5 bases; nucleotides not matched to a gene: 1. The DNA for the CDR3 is TGTGCCAGCAGCTTAGGGACAGGGGGAAATGAAAAACTGTTTTTT. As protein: CASSLGTGGNEKLFF.

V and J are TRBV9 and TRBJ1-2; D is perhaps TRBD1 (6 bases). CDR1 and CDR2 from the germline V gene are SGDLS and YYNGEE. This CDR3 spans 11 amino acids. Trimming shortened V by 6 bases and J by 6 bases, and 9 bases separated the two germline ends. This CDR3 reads CASTRGDGYTF. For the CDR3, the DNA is TGTGCCAGCACCAGGGGAGATGGCTACACCTTC.

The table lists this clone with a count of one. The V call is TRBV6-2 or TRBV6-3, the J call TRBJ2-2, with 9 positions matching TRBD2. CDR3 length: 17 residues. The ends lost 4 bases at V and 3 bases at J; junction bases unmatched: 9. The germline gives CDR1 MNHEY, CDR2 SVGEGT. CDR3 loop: CASSWGLAGRYTGELFF. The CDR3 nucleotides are TGTGCCAGCAGTTGGGGCCTAGCGGGAAGATACACCGGGGAGCTGTTTTTT.

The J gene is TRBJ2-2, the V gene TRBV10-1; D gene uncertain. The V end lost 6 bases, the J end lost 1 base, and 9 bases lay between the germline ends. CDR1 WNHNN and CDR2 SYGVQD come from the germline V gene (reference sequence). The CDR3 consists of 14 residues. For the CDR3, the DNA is TGCGCCAGCAGCTCCCCGGGGAACACCGGGGAGCTGTTTTTT. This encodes CASSSPGNTGELFF.

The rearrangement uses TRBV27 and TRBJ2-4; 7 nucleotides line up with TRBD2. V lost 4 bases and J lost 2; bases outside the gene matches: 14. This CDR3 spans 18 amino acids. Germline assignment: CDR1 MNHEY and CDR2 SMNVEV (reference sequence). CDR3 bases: TGTGCCAGCAGTTCAGACATCATGGGGGGACTATCCAAAAACATTCAGTACTTC. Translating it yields CASSSDIMGGLSKNIQYF.

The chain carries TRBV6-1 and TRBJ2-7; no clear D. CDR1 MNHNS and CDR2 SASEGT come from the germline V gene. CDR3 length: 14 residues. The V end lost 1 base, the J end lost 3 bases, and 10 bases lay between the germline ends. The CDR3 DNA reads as TGTGCCAGCAGTGAAGTGAACAGATACTACGAGCAGTACTTC. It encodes CASSEVNRYYEQYF.

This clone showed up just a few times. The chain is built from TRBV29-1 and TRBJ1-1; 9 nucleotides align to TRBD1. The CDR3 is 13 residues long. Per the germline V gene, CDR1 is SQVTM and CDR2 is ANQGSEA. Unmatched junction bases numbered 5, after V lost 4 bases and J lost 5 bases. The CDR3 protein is CSVVRQGETEAFF. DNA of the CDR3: TGCAGCGTTGTTAGACAGGGGGAAACTGAAGCTTTCTTT.